This TCR beta chain was obtained from a study of shared clonotypes between healthy human individuals. Germline CDR1 is SNHLY and CDR2 is FYNNEI. This CDR3 spans 16 amino acids. The V end was cut by 6 bases, the J end by 1 base, with 17 bases between. Clones were read by immunoSEQ multiplex PCR, and TCRdb kept only the in-frame ones, dropping some. The data hold roughly 300,000 clones, with roughly 84% observed a single time. The source is a young man in good health. The sample taken for sequencing was memory CD8+ T cells sorted from blood. Subset of the sample: CD45RO+ cells pooled with CCR7-negative TemRA cells. V gene TRBV2 combines with J gene TRBJ2-3; D may be TRBD1 or TRBD2 (5 bases each). The CDR3 bases are TGTGCCAGCAGGCTTTACGGGGCTAGACGCACAGATACGCAGTATTTT. It codes for CASRLYGARRTDTQYF.